This T cell receptor (beta chain) was retrieved from a study of OX40 agonist ivuxolimab in advanced cancers. Across the whole study: The patients received agonistic anti-OX40 (CD134) antibody ivuxolimab. Dose-escalation cases comprised hepatocellular carcinoma, melanoma, renal cell or head and neck cancer. Of the patients, three showed partial responses, one with hepatocellular carcinoma and two with cutaneous melanoma. Study-wide results and limits: With doses of 0.1-3.0 mg/kg, partial responders showed among the lowest clonal expansion.

The V segment lost 6 bases and the J segment 3 bases; nucleotides outside the gene matches: 6. Germline CDR1 and CDR2: MNHNY and SVGAGI (reference sequence). The CDR3 runs to 14 residues. Sequenced by immunoSEQ multiplex PCR; TCRdb stores in-frame clones only, minus some. The sample has around 77,000 clones; roughly 78% are singletons. As to this clone: Its antigen is not identified.

This receptor was taken from an adult with an advanced solid tumor such as melanoma, head and neck, liver or kidney cancer. The specimen comprised CD4+ or CD8+ T cells sorted from blood, sampled in a trial of the OX40 agonist ivuxolimab. V and J are TRBV6-6 and TRBJ1-2; 8 bases match TRBD1. Here the CDR3 reads CASSSQGAYYGYTF. The CDR3 bases are TGTGCCAGCAGCTCCCAGGGGGCCTACTATGGCTACACCTTC.